This TCR beta chain was recorded in a study of T cell responses to AZD1222 COVID-19 vaccine. Points from the study as a whole: Repertoire sampling happened only post peak T cell response.

V was shortened by 4 bases and J by 0 bases, with 14 bases between the two germline ends. The CDR3 is 16 residues long. Germline values: CDR1 SGHRS, CDR2 YFSETQ. TCRdb keeps only in-frame clones here, not all; method: immunoSEQ multiplex PCR. This sample has 120,000 to 150,000 clones, with roughly nine tenths found just once. A note on this clone: Its specificity is unknown.

The source is an adult who received the AZD1222 COVID-19 vaccine. The chain is built from TRBV5-1 and TRBJ1-3; possibly TRBD1 for D (6 bases). Here the sequenced sample was peripheral blood, taken 28 days after the second AZD1222 dose. CDR3 sequence: CASSMPGTSSGNTIYF. CDR3 DNA: TGCGCCAGCAGCATGCCCGGGACAAGCTCTGGAAACACCATATATTTT.